A selection of T cell receptor beta chains follows, all from one sample in a study of CD8+CD57+ T cells in acquired aplastic anemia. MiXCR was run by TCRdb on the reads, yielding one entry per CDR3 protein. The sample holds about 240,000 distinct CDR3 sequences, 47% seen once. The specimen sequenced was sorted CD4+, CD8+, or CD8+CD57+ T cells (not recorded which) from PBMCs. These receptors were taken from a human donor with aplastic anemia. CDR3s include the opening cysteine and the closing phenylalanine or tryptophan. The D gene is left open where the match is weak. Expanded clones are given a class, and other clones once, few, many or no size at all.

cdr3_aa	cdr3_nt	v_call	d_call	clone_size	j_call
CASSEVEGTGYTF	TGTGCCAGCAGTGAAGTGGAAGGGACTGGCTACACCTTC	TRBV2	-	-	TRBJ1-2
CASSISGGAMNTEAFF	TGTGCCAGCAGCATAAGCGGGGGGGCGATGAACACTGAAGCTTTCTTT	TRBV7-9	-	-	TRBJ1-1
CASSLRQGYLRYTF	TGTGCCAGCAGCTTAAGACAGGGTTATCTCCGCTACACCTTC	TRBV7-2	TRBD1	-	TRBJ1-2
CASSYATRLARQETQYF	TGTGCCAGCAGCTATGCAACGAGACTAGCGAGACAAGAGACCCAGTACTTC	TRBV5-8	TRBD2	few	TRBJ2-5
CASSAQGGGLGTQYF	TGTGCCAGCAGCGCACAAGGGGGGGGCTTGGGGACCCAGTACTTC	TRBV9	-	-	TRBJ2-5
CASSPGRGGYTF	TGTGCCAGCAGCCCTGGTAGAGGTGGCTACACCTTC	TRBV5-6	-	many	TRBJ1-2
CASSPTQGQPQHF	TGCGCCAGCAGCCCAACGCAGGGCCAGCCCCAGCATTTT	TRBV5-1	-	-	TRBJ1-5
CASSSGGTRNKPQHF	TGTGCCAGCAGCTCAGGCGGGACCCGCAATAAACCCCAGCATTTT	TRBV7-2	-	many	TRBJ1-5
CSAPTGGRETQYF	TGCAGTGCCCCCACGGGGGGGAGGGAGACCCAGTACTTC	TRBV20-1	TRBD2	-	TRBJ2-5
CASSLDSARGSYEQYF	TGTGCCAGCAGCTTAGACTCAGCGCGCGGAAGCTACGAGCAGTACTTC	TRBV7-2	-	-	TRBJ2-7
CSARETVSGANVLTF	TGCAGTGCTAGAGAGACAGTCTCTGGGGCCAACGTCCTGACTTTC	TRBV20-1	-	few	TRBJ2-6
CAISESIGARHEQYF	TGTGCCATCAGTGAGTCGATCGGGGCGAGGCACGAGCAGTACTTC	TRBV10-3	-	few	TRBJ2-7
CASSGSQRSYEQYF	TGTGCCAGCAGCGGATCCCAACGATCCTACGAGCAGTACTTC	TRBV5-6	-	many	TRBJ2-7
CASSVGVPAYEQYF	TGTGCCAGCAGCGTAGGGGTCCCTGCCTACGAGCAGTACTTC	TRBV9	-	once	TRBJ2-7
CASRGNSGGYEQYF	TGTGCCAGCAGGGGGAATAGCGGGGGCTACGAGCAGTACTTC	TRBV15	TRBD2	-	TRBJ2-7
CASSFGRDTLDTDTQYF	TGTGCCAGCAGTTTCGGCCGGGACACATTAGACACAGATACGCAGTATTTT	TRBV28	-	few	TRBJ2-3
CAISEQGLAGDRETQYF	TGTGCCATCAGTGAGCAGGGACTAGCGGGGGATAGGGAGACCCAGTACTTC	TRBV10-3	TRBD2	-	TRBJ2-5
CASSLAGLGDEQYF	TGTGCCAGCAGCTTAGCCGGACTAGGGGACGAGCAGTACTTC	TRBV7-3	TRBD2	many	TRBJ2-7
CASSYSRTKWGFEQFF	TGTGCCAGCAGTTACAGTAGGACTAAGTGGGGATTCGAGCAGTTCTTC	TRBV6-5	-	few	TRBJ2-1
CAISVNSNEKLFF	TGTGCCATCAGTGTGAACAGTAATGAAAAACTGTTTTTT	TRBV10-1	-	-	TRBJ1-4
CASRSPGQGADTEAFF	TGTGCCAGTAGATCTCCGGGACAGGGGGCCGACACTGAAGCTTTCTTT	TRBV19	TRBD1	-	TRBJ1-1
CASSQGGQPQHF	TGTGCCAGCAGCCAAGGGGGACAGCCCCAGCATTTT	TRBV14	-	many	TRBJ1-5
CASTQETGNYGYTF	TGTGCCAGTACCCAAGAGACAGGGAACTATGGCTACACCTTC	TRBV19	TRBD1	-	TRBJ1-2
CSARGLAGVRNEQFF	TGCAGTGCTAGAGGACTAGCGGGGGTCCGCAATGAGCAGTTCTTC	TRBV20-1	TRBD2	-	TRBJ2-1
CASSAGRGQPQHF	TGTGCCAGCAGTGCAGGGAGGGGACAGCCCCAGCATTTT	TRBV2	-	many	TRBJ1-5
CAISEFAEQYF	TGTGCCATCAGTGAGTTTGCCGAGCAGTACTTC	TRBV10-3	-	-	TRBJ2-7
CASSVFGDQPQHF	TGTGCCAGCAGCGTTTTCGGGGATCAGCCCCAGCATTTT	TRBV7-2	-	-	TRBJ1-5
CASSPGSLATYEQYF	TGTGCCAGCAGCCCAGGGAGCCTAGCGACTTACGAGCAGTACTTC	TRBV7-2	-	-	TRBJ2-7
CATSAHRYEQYF	TGTGCCACCAGCGCTCACAGGTACGAGCAGTACTTC	TRBV15	-	once	TRBJ2-7
CASSNRGTERGYGYTF	TGTGCCAGCAGCAATAGGGGGACCGAACGGGGATATGGCTACACCTTC	TRBV16	-	many	TRBJ1-2